The T cell receptor (beta chain) under discussion was sequenced for a study of CD8 T cell repertoires and HIV-1 epitope variants. On the study more broadly: T cells were stimulated with Twenty-five Gag and Nef peptides separately.

Survey-depth immunoSEQ sequencing covered TCR beta CDR3 regions. The repertoire was sequenced with immunoSEQ multiplex PCR; TCRdb's copy has only in-frame clones and lacks some. This sample has about 95,000 clones, with over 70% found just once. Only one count was recorded for this clone. Its antigen is undetermined. Study-level results: Most of the nine antigen-specific clonotypes appeared cross-reactive to autologous or escape variants.

The specimen sequenced was uncultured baseline CD8+ T cells from peripheral blood mononuclear cells (PBMCs). The TCR comes from a male donor with HIV.

CDR3 region: CASSQDSGWGSDEQYF. The CDR3, as DNA: TGCGCCAGCAGCCAAGATAGTGGTTGGGGAAGCGACGAGCAGTACTTC. The chain links TRBV4-3 to TRBJ2-7; D gene ambiguous. V was pared by 0 bases and J by 5 bases, with 17 bases between. Per the germline V gene, CDR1 is LGHNA and CDR2 is YSLEER. The CDR3 has 16 amino acids.